This T cell receptor beta chain is from a study of neurological immune-mediated disorders (dated 2019 in TCRdb). About the study as a whole: Among the approximately 34 multiple sclerosis patients, approximately 31 had relapsing-remitting MS and 3 had secondary progressive MS. The roughly 100 TCR-beta libraries included longitudinal samples, technical triplicates and paired sorted CD4+ and CD8+ T-cell subsets alongside PBMC samples. The cohort was made up of 68 subjects, consisting of about 15 HAM/TSP patients, 34 multiple sclerosis patients and around 20 healthy controls. Peripheral blood TCR-beta repertoires from patients with HTLV-I-associated myelopathy (HAM/TSP), patients with multiple sclerosis, and healthy controls were compared in the study using UMI-based sequencing.

CDR3 length: 14 amino acids, cysteine to phenylalanine. CDR3 DNA only is kept here, 42 bases in frame from base 1. From the germline V gene (reference sequence), CDR1 is DFQATT and CDR2 is SNEGSKA. V and J are trimmed by 6 bases and 0 bases, and the gene matches miss 3 bases of the junction. What the work shows at the level of the full study, not this receptor alone: TCR clonal expansion was greatest in HAM/TSP patients and smallest in MS patients, who ranked below even healthy controls. No clinical or MRI features were associated with the MS cluster, and the authors said that larger cohorts are needed. No identical CDR3 amino acid sequences were shared among expanded clones across subjects, suggesting private TCR-beta repertoires in all groups. Phylogenetic analysis grouped repertoires from 18 of 34 MS patients into a cluster of related CDR3 sequences, suggesting a possible repertoire-level signature.

For unsorted PBMC libraries, 2 million PBMCs were used after storage in RNAlater at -80 degrees C until RNA extraction. Multiple sclerosis patients were enrolled in a US clinical protocol evaluating disease progression by magnetic resonance imaging. Peripheral blood was subjected to Ficoll-Hypaque density gradient centrifugation to isolate PBMCs, which were then cryopreserved in liquid nitrogen. cDNA was synthesized by template-switch 5'RACE using a primer with a 10-nucleotide random unique molecular identifier that tagged each TCR transcript. Each sequencing run produced over 160 million TCR-beta sequences covering 15-18 subjects. The RNeasy kit was used to extract total RNA. Using the KAPA Real-time Library Amplification kit, TCR-beta VDJ regions were amplified with primers for the TCR constant region and the 5'RACE anchor. Sample indexes and Illumina adaptors were added in a first PCR, after which library yield was increased in a second PCR. After purification with Ampure beads, the TCR product of roughly 650 bp was size-selected on a 2% E-gel SizeSelection system. Before pooling, library quality was checked on a Bioanalyzer, concentration was measured with Qubit, and libraries were quantified with the Kapa Library Quantification kit. Libraries were sequenced paired-end 2 x 150 bp on an Illumina HiSeq 2500. To increase sequence diversity, about 25-31% phiX was spiked into each library pool. The study's own analysis went as follows. The quality-filtered reads were processed with the UMI-based MiGEC pipeline, whose error correction step removed more than 75% of the raw TCR sequences. IMGT germline references were used for aligning VDJ genes, and each clonotype was defined as a unique CDR3 amino acid sequence together with its V-J genes. Clonal expansion, Shannon diversity and CDR3 relatedness were evaluated with VDJtools (CalcPairwiseDistances, ClusterSamples), while phylogenetic trees were built in CLCbio workbench. Clones with at least 8 unique UMIs were defined as expanded, with this threshold being based on coefficient-of-variation modelling across technical triplicates. The raw public reads went through TCRdb reprocessing: fastp at Q25, MiXCR clone calling, in-frame beta chains kept. Each entry merges the rows of one CDR3 protein and shows their most common DNA and genes. TCRdb, rather than the study authors, made the V and J calls. This sample comprises 90,000 to 150,000 distinct CDR3 sequences, roughly 3.2% of them detected only once. The top ten hold about 1.2% of the sample.

Many counts were recorded for this clonotype. There is no known antigen for this receptor. Base qualities are not recorded, but no much larger clone differs from it by a single base. The chain employs TRBV20-1 and TRBJ2-7, and 12 bases in between align with TRBD2. The TCR comes from a woman in her 30s with multiple sclerosis. The sample taken for sequencing was PBMCs. CDR3 region: CSAGLAGTSYEQYF. The nucleotides are TGCAGTGCAGGACTAGCGGGGACCTCCTACGAGCAGTACTTC.